The 29 T cell receptor beta chains in this list originate from one sample, sequenced in a study of beta chain features in type 1 diabetes. Since all of the isolated RNA was reverse transcribed, expressed TCRB transcripts were what got sequenced. Assay: immunoSEQ multiplex PCR; the TCRdb copy retains only in-frame clones and omits some. The data contain hundreds of thousands of clones, over 25% of them singletons. Sequencing used naive CD4+ T cells from blood. Receptor source: a man younger than 35 in good health.

V usage is TRBV4-3 and J usage is TRBJ2-6; tentatively, D is TRBD2 (5 bases). This CDR3 is 18 amino acids long. Germline V CDR1 and CDR2: LGHNA, YSLEER. The germline V and J ends were trimmed by 4 bases and 2 bases, with 18 bases remaining between them. CDR3 in DNA: TGCGCCAGCAGCCGGAGCGGTCTGAGGCTGCCTGGGGCCAACGTCCTGACTTTC. Its translation: CASSRSGLRLPGANVLTF.

This clone was detected once. The chain links TRBV7-2 to TRBJ2-1, with 9 bases matching TRBD2. The germline V gene has CDR1 SGHTA and CDR2 FQGNSA. The CDR3 loop spans 16 amino acids. Trimming cost V 2 bases and J 6 bases; bases outside gene matches: 8. The CDR3 region has the DNA TGTGCCAGCAGCTTAACGACGGGACTAGCTCGCAATGAGCAGTTCTTC. Translation: CASSLTTGLARNEQFF.

The V and J genes are TRBV29-1 and TRBJ2-7; 7 nucleotides agree with TRBD1. The CDR3 loop spans 12 amino acids. Trimming removed 1 base from V and 5 bases from J; junction bases left unmatched: 2. Per germline, CDR1 SQVTM and CDR2 ANQGSEA. The CDR3 DNA follows: TGCAGCGTTGAAGGACAGGGCAACGAGCAGTACTTC. The encoded protein is CSVEGQGNEQYF.

The gene calls are TRBV5-1 and TRBJ2-7; possibly TRBD1 or TRBD2 for D (5 bases each). The ends were cut back, 1 base at V and 2 bases at J, with 13 bases in the middle. Germline lookup yields CDR1 SGHRS and CDR2 YFSETQ. This CDR3 has 15 residues. The CDR3 nucleotides are TGCGCCAGCAGCTTGATGGGACCCCGAACCTACGAGCAGTACTTC. The encoded protein is CASSLMGPRTYEQYF.

The rearrangement joins TRBV7-2 to TRBJ2-5; tentative D call: TRBD2 (5 bases). This CDR3 region has 15 residues. The V and J ends lost 5 bases and 3 bases respectively, with 16 bases between them. From germline, CDR1 is SGHTA and CDR2 FQGNSA. CDR3 region: CASSAGPGREETQYF. CDR3 nucleotide sequence: TGTGCCAGCAGCGCGGGTCCCGGCAGAGAAGAGACCCAGTACTTC.

In its sample, this clone was seen a few times. V gene TRBV7-2 combines with J gene TRBJ2-1; TRBD1 aligns across 7 bases. The ends lost 6 bases at V and 3 bases at J; junction bases unmatched: 5. CDR3 length: 14 amino acids. Germline CDR1 and CDR2: SGHTA and FQGNSA. CDR3 DNA sequence: TGTGCCAGCAGGACAGGGTCGGACTACAATGAGCAGTTCTTC. Translation: CASRTGSDYNEQFF.

This clone was seen a handful of times. The same CDR3 also results from other DNA sequences found in this sample. V gene TRBV5-1 combines with J gene TRBJ2-7; 7 positions agree with TRBD1. This CDR3 region has 14 residues. J was trimmed by 4 bases and V by 1 base; bases with no gene match: 5. Germline-derived CDR1 and CDR2 are SGHRS and YFSETQ. The CDR3 reads CASSLRTGEYEQYF. CDR3 sequence (DNA): TGCGCCAGCAGCTTGAGAACAGGGGAGTACGAGCAGTACTTC.

This chain joins TRBV5-4 and TRBJ2-2, with D perhaps matching TRBD2 (6 bases). Germline V gene data show CDR1 as SGHNT and CDR2 as YYREEE (reference sequence). The V end lost 3 bases, the J end lost 2 bases, and 11 bases lay between the germline ends. The CDR3 contains 15 residues. DNA for the CDR3: TGTGCCAGCAGCTCCGGGAGAACAAACACCGGGGAGCTGTTTTTT. It encodes CASSSGRTNTGELFF.

This clone was seen a handful of times. V usage is TRBV29-1 and J usage is TRBJ2-1, with D possibly matching TRBD2 (5 bases). This CDR3 has 13 amino acids. The V end was cut by 4 bases, the J end by 7 bases, with 14 bases between. CDR1 and CDR2 from the germline V gene are SQVTM and ANQGSEA. The chain's CDR3 is CSVGRLRENEQFF. As DNA, the CDR3 is TGCAGCGTTGGGCGGCTGAGGGAGAATGAGCAGTTCTTC.

This clone has only a few counts. This CDR3 is also generated by other DNA sequences in the sample. The chain recombines TRBV29-1 with TRBJ2-1; no reliable D call. This CDR3 has 11 amino acids. V gave up 4 bases and J gave up 4 bases, with 5 bases separating them. CDR1 and CDR2 from the germline V gene are SQVTM and ANQGSEA. CDR3 sequence (DNA): TGCAGCGTTGCTGGGTACAATGAGCAGTTCTTC. Translation gives CSVAGYNEQFF.

CDR3 amino acids: CASSEWTPVFGTEAFF. The CDR3 DNA follows: TGTGCCAGCAGTGAATGGACACCGGTTTTCGGCACTGAAGCTTTCTTT. V gene TRBV25-1 combines with J gene TRBJ1-1; possible D gene TRBD1, 5 bases. Germline CDR1 MGHDK, CDR2 SYGVNS. CDR3 length: 16 amino acids. Trimming stripped 1 base from V and 4 bases from J, with 16 bases between.

This clone was seen a few times. The gene calls are TRBV2 and TRBJ1-4; D is perhaps TRBD1 (6 bases). The CDR3 is 13 residues long. Trimming took 4 bases from V and 6 from J, leaving 9 bases between them. CDR1 is SNHLY, CDR2 FYNNEI, per germline. CDR3 loop: CASSGQVYEKLFF. The DNA for the CDR3 is TGTGCCAGCAGTGGACAGGTCTATGAAAAACTGTTTTTT.

The chain combines TRBV18 with TRBJ2-5, with a tentative D call TRBD2 (5 bases). Trimming pared 3 bases from V and 9 bases from J, leaving 17 bases between. CDR3 length: 14 residues. Per germline, CDR1 KGHSH and CDR2 LQKENI. CDR3 protein: CASSPFSEGAAQYF. CDR3 nucleotides: TGTGCCAGCTCACCTTTTTCGGAAGGAGCGGCCCAGTACTTC. The whole variable domain, filled in from reference TRBV18 and TRBJ2-5, reads NAGVMQNPRHLVRRRGQEARLRCSPMKGHSHVYWYRQLPEEGLKFMVYLQKENIIDESGMPKERFSAEFPKEGPSILRIQQVVRGDSAAYFCASSPFSEGAAQYFGPGTRLLVL.

The chain is built from TRBV7-2 and TRBJ2-5, with 10 bases lining up with TRBD2. The CDR3 runs to 15 residues. V dropped 3 bases and J dropped 5; count of bases not matched to a gene: 6. Germline V gene lookup returns CDR1 SGHTA and CDR2 FQGNSA. The CDR3 bases are TGTGCCAGCAGCTTCCCCAGCGGGAGGGAGGAGACCCAGTACTTC. This encodes CASSFPSGREETQYF.

The V gene is TRBV12-2, the J gene TRBJ2-3; TRBD2, the D gene given by the table, was not confirmed from the DNA. TRBV12-2 is noted as a pseudogene. The CDR3 is 15 residues long. The CDR3 region is CASRKAGTFTDTQYF. The CDR3 DNA sequence: TGTGCAAGTCGAAAGGCGGGGACCTTCACAGATACGCAGTATTTT.

A few counts support this clone. The chain joins TRBV30 to TRBJ2-7; TRBD2 matches 11 bases. V trimming: 1 base; J trimming: 6 bases; junction bases outside the gene matches: 8. The CDR3 contains 15 residues. Germline V gene lookup returns CDR1 GTSNPN and CDR2 SVGIG (reference sequence). CDR3 nucleotides: TGTGCCTGGAGTGGACTACTAGCGGGAGAAGGCGAGCAGTACTTC. Amino acids: CAWSGLLAGEGEQYF.

This clone was detected only a few times. The rearrangement uses TRBV9 and TRBJ2-1; D call uncertain. This CDR3 region has 13 residues. The germline V gene encodes CDR1 SGDLS and CDR2 YYNGEE. Trimming took off 2 bases at V and 5 bases at J, with 8 bases between the two ends. CDR3 region: CASSVSPNNEQFF. CDR3 bases: TGTGCCAGCAGCGTTTCTCCTAACAATGAGCAGTTCTTC.

The chain joins TRBV7-2 to TRBJ2-3, with 12 bases identical to TRBD2. Trimming at V came to 5 bases and at J to 1 base, leaving 7 bases not matched to a gene. This CDR3 is built from 17 residues. From germline, CDR1 is SGHTA and CDR2 FQGNSA. CDR3 residues: CASSPRLAGAGTDTQYF. Here the CDR3 DNA reads TGTGCCAGCAGCCCTAGACTAGCGGGAGCTGGCACAGATACGCAGTATTTT.

The chain couples TRBV4-2 to TRBJ1-1; D gene ambiguous. Germline V gene lookup returns CDR1 LGHNA and CDR2 YNFKEQ. This CDR3 comprises 13 residues. The V gene lost 0 bases and the J gene lost 1 base, with 3 bases spanning the gap. The CDR3: CASSQDGNTEAFF. In DNA, the CDR3 is TGTGCCAGCAGCCAAGACGGGAACACTGAAGCTTTCTTT.

Only a few counts were recorded for this clone. The V and J genes are TRBV18 and TRBJ2-5; TRBD2 matches 14 bases. The CDR3 extends over 15 amino acids. Trimming cost V 4 bases and J 4 bases; bases outside gene matches: 2. The germline CDR1 and CDR2 sequences are KGHSH and LQKENI. As DNA, the CDR3 is TGTGCCAGCTCACTCGGACTAGCGGGAGGAGAGACCCAGTACTTC. It specifies CASSLGLAGGETQYF.

This clone was seen a handful of times. One end of the junction is discordant with germline, which a read error may explain. V and J are TRBV5-1 and TRBJ2-1, with 11 positions matching TRBD2. The germline V gene has CDR1 SGHRS and CDR2 YFSETQ. The CDR3 contains 12 residues. The CDR3 sequence: CASSLTSGSAIF. CDR3 sequence (DNA): TGCGCCAGCAGCTTGACTAGCGGGAGCGCTATCTTC.

The table lists this clone with a few counts. In DNA, the CDR3 is TGCAGCGTTGCCCCGCAACGTCTTGCGGGAGGAGGAGAGACCCAGTACTTC. Translation: CSVAPQRLAGGGETQYF. The genes are TRBV29-1 and TRBJ2-5, with 8 bases that match TRBD2. From germline, CDR1 is SQVTM and CDR2 ANQGSEA. V lost 4 bases and J lost 4; bases outside the gene matches: 17. The CDR3 length is 17 residues.

The V gene is TRBV4-3, the J gene TRBJ2-2, with D uncertain. V was cut by 5 bases and J by 0 bases, with 10 bases left in between. Germline V lookup: CDR1 LGHNA, CDR2 YSLEER. The CDR3 consists of 15 residues. The CDR3, as DNA: TGCGCCAGCAGCGTACAGAGAACGAACACCGGGGAGCTGTTTTTT. Amino acids: CASSVQRTNTGELFF.

The rearrangement joins TRBV5-1 to TRBJ2-1; weak D call: TRBD2 (6 bases). CDR1 and CDR2 from the germline V gene are SGHRS and YFSETQ. The CDR3 consists of 14 residues. Trimming stripped 4 bases from V and 5 bases from J, with 13 bases between. The CDR3 protein is CASSGKGLNNEQFF. DNA of the CDR3: TGCGCCAGCAGCGGTAAGGGACTGAACAATGAGCAGTTCTTC.

This clone was detected a few times. The V call is TRBV5-6, the J call TRBJ2-7, with TRBD2 as a possible D gene (6 bases). Germline V CDR1 and CDR2: SGHDT, YYEEEE. V lost 3 bases to trimming and J lost 6 bases, with 13 bases between them. The CDR3 sequence is 13 residues long. The CDR3 loop reads CASSSGLLFEQYF. The DNA for the CDR3 is TGTGCCAGCAGCTCGGGACTCCTCTTCGAGCAGTACTTC.

The chain combines TRBV28 with TRBJ2-7, with TRBD1 matching 7 bases. Germline V gene lookup returns CDR1 MDHEN and CDR2 SYDVKM. V lost 2 bases and J lost 5; bases outside the gene matches: 0. The CDR3 loop spans 12 amino acids. The CDR3 loop reads CASSLDRDEQYF. CDR3 bases: TGTGCCAGCAGTTTAGACAGGGACGAGCAGTACTTC.

The chain combines TRBV7-2 with TRBJ2-3; 13 bases match TRBD2. The CDR3 has 16 residues. The J segment lost 1 base and the V segment lost 5 bases, leaving 3 bases of the junction unmatched. CDR1 and CDR2 from the germline V gene are SGHTA and FQGNSA. The CDR3: CASSGTSGIRTDTQYF. The CDR3 nucleotides are TGTGCCAGCAGCGGGACTAGCGGGATACGCACAGATACGCAGTATTTT.

This chain connects TRBV4-3 to TRBJ1-1, with a possible D match to TRBD1 (6 bases). V lost 6 bases, J lost 7 bases, and 18 bases lay in between. The CDR3 contains 14 residues. Germline V gene lookup returns CDR1 LGHNA and CDR2 YSLEER. The CDR3 sequence is CASRRGGGLGEAFF. DNA for the CDR3: TGCGCCAGCAGGCGAGGGGGTGGTCTGGGTGAAGCTTTCTTT.

The rearrangement links TRBV30 to TRBJ2-3; 7 nucleotides align to TRBD1. Germline V gene lookup returns CDR1 GTSNPN and CDR2 SVGIG (reference sequence). This CDR3 region has 15 residues. Trimming at V came to 2 bases and at J to 0 bases, leaving 5 bases not matched to a gene. CDR3 in amino acids: CAWSRGPRSTDTQYF. In nucleotides, the CDR3 is TGTGCCTGGAGTAGGGGGCCCCGCAGCACAGATACGCAGTATTTT. The full variable domain, rest sourced from reference TRBV30 and TRBJ2-3, is SQTIHQWPATLVQPVGSPLSLECTVEGTSNPNLYWYRQAAGRGLQLLFYSVGIGQISSEVPQNLSASRPQDRQFILSSKKLLLSDSGFYLCAWSRGPRSTDTQYFGPGTRLTVL.